This record looks at one T cell receptor beta chain sequence and its context. 13 Jbeta primers and 60 Vbeta primers were used for the PCR. Profiled with immunoSEQ multiplex PCR; TCRdb holds only in-frame clones, not every one. Of some 96,000 clones listed, roughly 80% are singletons. This entry is derived from a study of cytomegalovirus exposure and HLA in healthy donors. The CDR3 extends over 19 amino acids. The V and J ends lost 1 base and 4 bases, in that order; junction bases with no gene match: 9. The germline V gene encodes CDR1 SEHNR and CDR2 FQNEAQ (reference sequence). This TCR came from a female donor in good health and CMV-seronegative. The V gene is TRBV7-9, the J gene TRBJ2-1; TRBD2 matches at 14 bases. The sample was PBMCs. The CDR3 nucleotides read TGTGCCAGCAGCTTAGAGACTAGCGGGAGGGCCGTGAGGTACAATGAGCAGTTCTTC. It is translated as CASSLETSGRAVRYNEQFF.